This is a list of T cell receptor beta chains from one sample in a study of cytomegalovirus exposure and HLA in healthy donors. Method: immunoSEQ multiplex PCR; TCRdb's copy keeps in-frame clones and lacks some. The sample lists fewer than 200,000 clones, approximately 80% occurring once. The sample comprised PBMCs. These receptors all come from a woman between 18 and 30 years old in good health and CMV-seronegative. The CDR3 runs from the conserved cysteine through the conserved F or W. Each record gives: V gene, J gene, D gene, clone size, CDR3 protein, CDR3 DNA. A D gene is named only where the DNA matches it firmly. Clone size is not always given. Where it is, it says once, few, many or a class for expanded clones.

TRBV9	TRBJ1-1	.	.	CASSGQIVNTEAFF	TGTGCCAGCAGCGGACAAATAGTAAACACTGAAGCTTTCTTT
TRBV6-5	TRBJ2-2	TRBD2	.	CASSYLAGDFGELFF	TGTGCCAGCAGTTACCTAGCGGGAGATTTCGGGGAGCTGTTTTTT
TRBV9	TRBJ2-1	TRBD1	once	CASSVGQGRTYNEQFF	TGTGCCAGCAGCGTAGGACAGGGTAGAACCTACAATGAGCAGTTCTTC
TRBV6-1	TRBJ2-7	TRBD1	.	CASTGGRFEQYF	TGTGCCAGCACAGGGGGTAGATTCGAGCAGTACTTC
TRBV7-9	TRBJ2-1	TRBD2	.	CSSSLPPRLAALVNEQFF	TGTTCCAGCAGCTTACCGCCTAGACTAGCGGCCCTGGTGAATGAGCAGTTCTTC
TRBV27	TRBJ1-1	.	few	CASSLSTFTEAFF	TGTGCCAGCAGTTTATCGACTTTTACTGAAGCTTTCTTT
TRBV2	TRBJ1-5	.	once	CASSVSAGVGQPQHF	TGTGCCAGCAGTGTGTCGGCAGGGGTGGGGCAGCCCCAGCATTTT
TRBV7-3	TRBJ2-1	TRBD2	.	CASSLQSSRAGGPNNEQFF	TGTGCCAGCAGCTTACAGTCCTCTAGGGCGGGAGGACCCAACAATGAGCAGTTCTTC
TRBV10-3	TRBJ1-3	TRBD1	.	CAISATGGPTNSGNTIYF	TGTGCCATCAGTGCGACAGGGGGCCCTACAAATTCTGGAAACACCATATATTTT
TRBV7-2	TRBJ2-7	.	.	CASSPTGYEQYF	TGTGCCAGCAGCCCGACAGGATACGAGCAGTACTTC
TRBV5-1	TRBJ1-2	TRBD1	medium-sized	CASSTETGATISGYTF	TGCGCCAGCAGCACCGAGACAGGGGCGACAATCTCTGGCTACACCTTC
TRBV9	TRBJ1-3	.	.	CASSVGTGSGNTIYF	TGTGCCAGCAGCGTAGGAACAGGCTCTGGAAACACCATATATTTT
TRBV29-1	TRBJ1-1	TRBD1	.	CSVEVGQGLNTEAFF	TGCAGCGTTGAAGTTGGACAGGGCTTGAACACTGAAGCTTTCTTT
TRBV27	TRBJ2-1	.	.	CASSVRGYNEQFF	TGTGCCAGCAGTGTCAGGGGCTACAATGAGCAGTTCTTC
TRBV27	TRBJ2-7	.	.	CASSLGGYEQYF	TGTGCCAGCAGTTTAGGAGGTTACGAGCAGTACTTC
TRBV4-3	TRBJ2-1	TRBD2	.	CASSQSAGGHNEQFF	TGCGCCAGCAGCCAATCGGCGGGAGGCCACAATGAGCAGTTCTTC
TRBV4-3	TRBJ2-2	.	once	CASSQGHGGSTGELFF	TGCGCCAGCAGCCAAGGGCACGGGGGTTCCACCGGGGAGCTGTTTTTT
TRBV6-6	TRBJ2-3	TRBD2	few	CASTPAGITDTQYF	TGTGCCAGCACCCCAGCGGGAATCACAGATACGCAGTATTTT
TRBV6-8	TRBJ1-5	.	few	CASSYENQPQHF	TGTGCCAGCAGTTATGAGAATCAGCCCCAGCATTTT
TRBV5-1	TRBJ1-5	.	once	CASSLGSSGSNQPQHF	TGCGCCAGCAGCTTAGGCTCATCAGGGAGCAATCAGCCCCAGCATTTT
TRBV10-2	TRBJ2-6	TRBD1	.	CASRGQGNSGANVLTF	TGCGCCAGCAGAGGACAGGGTAACTCTGGGGCCAACGTCCTGACTTTC
TRBV7-6	TRBJ2-3	.	.	CASSLGSGVGDTQYF	TGTGCCAGCAGCTTAGGATCGGGAGTTGGAGATACGCAGTATTTT
TRBV5-8	TRBJ2-7	.	once	CASSSNRRAIYEQYF	TGTGCCAGCAGCTCGAACCGGAGGGCCATCTACGAGCAGTACTTC
TRBV4-1	TRBJ1-2	TRBD1	.	CASSQEPGQVYGYTF	TGCGCCAGCAGCCAGGAGCCGGGACAGGTTTATGGCTACACCTTC
TRBV9	TRBJ1-1	.	.	CASSVDGALNTEAFF	TGTGCCAGCAGCGTAGATGGGGCCCTGAACACTGAAGCTTTCTTT
TRBV5-8	TRBJ1-5	.	once	CASSPGRKGYSNQPQHF	TGTGCCAGCAGCCCTGGAAGGAAGGGGTATAGCAATCAGCCCCAGCATTTT
TRBV6-4	TRBJ1-3	.	once	CASSFTGNRGNTIYF	TGTGCCAGCAGCTTTACGGGGAATAGAGGAAACACCATATATTTT
TRBV9	TRBJ2-3	.	few	CASSVGPERRTDTQYF	TGTGCCAGCAGCGTAGGCCCGGAGCGTCGCACAGATACGCAGTATTTT
TRBV9	TRBJ2-7	TRBD1	once	CASSPGGDRANEQYF	TGTGCCAGCAGTCCCGGAGGGGACAGGGCCAACGAGCAGTACTTC
TRBV15	TRBJ1-2	TRBD1	.	CATSRDPAGGYGYTF	TGTGCCACCAGCAGAGATCCTGCAGGGGGCTATGGCTACACCTTC
TRBV28	TRBJ1-2	.	.	CASSSSGESSYGYTF	TGTGCCAGCAGTTCCTCAGGGGAATCAAGCTATGGCTACACCTTC
TRBV11-3	TRBJ2-6	TRBD2	.	CASSYGGSGANVLTF	TGTGCCAGCAGCTACGGGGGGTCTGGGGCCAACGTCCTGACTTTC
TRBV7-9	TRBJ1-3	.	.	CASSLGGISGNTIYF	TGTGCCAGCAGCTTGGGAGGGATCTCTGGAAACACCATATATTTT
TRBV6-6	TRBJ2-1	.	.	CASRRQGLLGRNEQFF	TGTGCCAGCAGGCGTCAGGGACTCCTCGGCAGGAATGAGCAGTTCTTC
TRBV5-1	TRBJ2-3	TRBD1	few	CASSLEGQGFRTDTQYF	TGCGCCAGCAGCTTGGAGGGACAGGGGTTTAGAACAGATACGCAGTATTTT
TRBV6-5	TRBJ1-2	.	.	CASSRQGQYYGYTF	TGTGCCAGCAGTAGACAAGGACAGTACTATGGCTACACCTTC
TRBV2	TRBJ2-3	TRBD1	.	CASKGPGQRNTDTQYF	TGTGCCAGCAAAGGACCGGGACAGAGAAACACAGATACGCAGTATTTT
TRBV15	TRBJ1-4	TRBD1	few	CATSGGGSNEKLFF	TGTGCCACCAGCGGAGGGGGCTCTAATGAAAAACTGTTTTTT